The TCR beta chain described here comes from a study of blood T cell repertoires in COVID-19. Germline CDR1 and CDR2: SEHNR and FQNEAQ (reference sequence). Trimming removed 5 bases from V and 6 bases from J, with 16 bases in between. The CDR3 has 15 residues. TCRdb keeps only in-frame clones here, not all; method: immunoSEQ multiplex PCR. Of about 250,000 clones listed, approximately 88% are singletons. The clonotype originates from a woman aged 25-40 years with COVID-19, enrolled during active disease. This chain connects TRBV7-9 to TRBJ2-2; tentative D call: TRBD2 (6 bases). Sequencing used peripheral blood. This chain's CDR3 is CASSPPLASPGELFF. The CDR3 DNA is TGTGCCAGCAGCCCTCCACTAGCTTCGCCCGGGGAGCTGTTTTTT.